One sample yielded the 26 T cell receptor beta chains listed below, sequenced in a study of blood T cell repertoires in COVID-19 (dated by TCRdb to the early 2020s). Library generation was performed with the immunoSEQ multiplex PCR assay. TCRdb retrieved this table from immuneACCESS and kept in-frame rearrangements only. Not all clones are present; in checked studies, unresolved V genes account for under half, and no reason is known for the remainder. Here the sample has fewer than 55,000 clones; about 76% occur a single time. In total, the top ten clones hold approximately 20% of the sample. Sequencing used peripheral blood. The receptors come from a woman of 80 years or more with COVID-19, enrolled during active disease.

This chain uses TRBV4-2 with TRBJ1-6, with 10 positions matching TRBD1. This CDR3 region has 15 residues. Trimming cost V 4 bases and J 8 bases; bases outside gene matches: 5. CDR1 and CDR2 (germline): LGHNA, YNFKEQ. CDR3 region: CASSPAGTGDSPLHF. DNA for the CDR3: TGTGCCAGCAGCCCAGCCGGGACAGGGGATTCACCCCTCCACTTT.

The V call is TRBV12-3 or TRBV12-4, the J call TRBJ2-2; D gene unclear. The CDR3 runs to 13 residues. The V gene lost 1 base and the J gene lost 7 bases, with 7 bases spanning the gap. The CDR3 loop is CASSLERGGELFF. The CDR3 DNA follows: TGTGCCAGCAGTTTAGAGAGAGGCGGGGAGCTGTTTTTT.

This sequence joins TRBV13 and TRBJ1-1, with D uncertain. The V and J ends lost 2 bases and 4 bases respectively, with 17 bases between them. The CDR3 spans 16 residues. Germline assignment: CDR1 PRHDT and CDR2 FYEKMQ (reference sequence). The CDR3 protein is CASSLRIFIGVTEAFF. CDR3 coding DNA: TGTGCCAGCAGCTTACGGATTTTCATCGGGGTCACTGAAGCTTTCTTT.

V gene TRBV5-6 combines with J gene TRBJ2-3; 7 bases map to TRBD1. This CDR3 is built from 13 residues. Trimming cost V 6 bases and J 4 bases; bases outside gene matches: 5. Germline V lookup: CDR1 SGHDT, CDR2 YYEEEE. This CDR3 is CASNVQGSDTQYF. CDR3 in DNA: TGTGCCAGCAACGTACAGGGGTCAGATACGCAGTATTTT.

In DNA form, the CDR3 reads TGTGCCAGCAGCTATCTGAAAGGGGCTAATGAAAAACTGTTTTTT. The encoded protein is CASSYLKGANEKLFF. The chain joins TRBV7-3 to TRBJ1-4, with D possibly TRBD1 on 5 matching bases. V lost 4 bases and J lost 3, with 12 bases in between. Germline V CDR1 and CDR2: SGHTA, FQGTGA. This CDR3 has 15 amino acids.

This clone has just one count. This rearrangement joins TRBV19 to TRBJ1-5; TRBD1 agrees at 7 bases. The CDR3 has 15 amino acids. V dropped 7 bases and J dropped 1; count of bases not matched to a gene: 7. Germline values: CDR1 LNHDA, CDR2 SQIVND (reference sequence). CDR3 bases: TGTGCCAGTACCCCGGGACAGCGGAGCAATCAGCCCCAGCATTTT. It codes for CASTPGQRSNQPQHF.

J is TRBJ1-6 and V is TRBV3-1 (or the pseudogene TRBV3-2); possible D gene TRBD1, 6 bases. Germline V gene data show CDR1 as LGHDT and CDR2 as YNNKEL (reference sequence). V was pared by 2 bases and J by 0 bases, with 14 bases between. The CDR3 is 18 residues long. The CDR3 sequence is CASSQLRDTYSYNSPLHF. In DNA, the CDR3 is TGTGCCAGCAGCCAACTCCGGGACACCTACTCCTATAATTCACCCCTCCACTTT.

The CDR3 protein is CASSLLSQGIFEQYF. As DNA, the CDR3 is TGTGCCAGCAGCTTGCTCTCCCAGGGGATCTTCGAGCAGTACTTC. This rearrangement joins TRBV7-2 to TRBJ2-7; tentatively, D is TRBD1 (6 bases). Germline CDR1 and CDR2: SGHTA and FQGNSA. This CDR3 comprises 15 residues. The V end was cut by 3 bases, the J end by 6 bases, with 18 bases between.

The chain couples TRBV3-1 (or the pseudogene TRBV3-2) to TRBJ2-7, with D maybe TRBD1 (6 bases). Germline V gene data show CDR1 as LGHDT and CDR2 as YNNKEL (reference sequence). This CDR3 contains 14 residues. Trimming took 5 bases from V and 6 from J, leaving 17 bases between them. Here the CDR3 DNA reads TGTGCCAGCAGCACCAGGGGAGCCGCCCGCGAGCAGTACTTC. Amino acids: CASSTRGAAREQYF.

This clone was detected once. The chain is built from TRBV6-5 and TRBJ2-7; 11 nucleotides align to TRBD2. This CDR3 has 15 amino acids. The J segment lost 3 bases and the V segment lost 7 bases, leaving 8 bases of the junction unmatched. Germline lookup yields CDR1 MNHEY and CDR2 SVGAGI. CDR3 protein: CASNHPGTSGYEQYF. CDR3 DNA: TGTGCCAGCAATCACCCCGGGACTAGCGGCTACGAGCAGTACTTC.

This CDR3 is CASSLSSGRALSSGANVLTF. The CDR3, as DNA: TGTGCCAGCAGTCTCTCTAGCGGGAGGGCCCTAAGCTCTGGGGCCAACGTCCTGACTTTC. The rearrangement joins TRBV28 to TRBJ2-6; 12 bases align to TRBD2. There are 20 residues in the CDR3. V gave up 5 bases and J gave up 0 bases; unmatched junction bases: 11. CDR1 and CDR2 from the germline V gene are MDHEN and SYDVKM.

The chain is built from TRBV10-3 and TRBJ2-7, with D unresolved. This CDR3 contains 13 residues. Germline V CDR1 and CDR2: ENHRY, SYGVKD. V was shortened by 7 bases and J by 3 bases, with 13 bases between the two germline ends. In DNA form, the CDR3 reads TGTGCCATCACTGGTTCTGGCAGCTACGAGCAGTACTTC. Translation gives CAITGSGSYEQYF.

The rearrangement uses TRBV7-3 and TRBJ2-1; TRBD2 aligns across 9 bases. The CDR3 is made up of 15 amino acids. Germline CDR1 SGHTA, CDR2 FQGTGA. Trimming removed 4 bases from V and 4 bases from J; junction bases left unmatched: 5. The CDR3 sequence: CASSYGTSSYNEQFF. The CDR3 DNA sequence: TGTGCCAGCAGCTACGGGACTAGCTCTTACAATGAGCAGTTCTTC.

This chain links TRBV5-1 with TRBJ1-2; 7 bases are a match to TRBD1. Germline CDR1 reads SGHRS; CDR2 reads YFSETQ. Trimming cost V 3 bases and J 4 bases; bases outside gene matches: 15. The CDR3 covers 17 residues. This CDR3 is CASSSYYPRDSAYGYTF. The CDR3, as DNA: TGCGCCAGCAGCTCCTACTACCCCCGGGACAGTGCCTATGGCTACACCTTC.

The chain combines TRBV19 with TRBJ1-4; D is unresolved. The CDR3 has 13 residues. Trimming shortened V by 7 bases and J by 0 bases, and 6 bases separated the two germline ends. Germline CDR1 is LNHDA and CDR2 is SQIVND (reference sequence). CDR3 in DNA: TGTGCCAGTAACGAGGCAACTAATGAAAAACTGTTTTTT. Translation: CASNEATNEKLFF.

V gene TRBV6-1 combines with J gene TRBJ1-5, with D hard to call. Trimming removed 3 bases from V and 4 bases from J, with 7 bases in between. The CDR3 has 13 amino acids. The V gene's germline CDR1 is MNHNS and CDR2 SASEGT. The CDR3 coding sequence is TGTGCCAGCAGTGACAGAAAAAATCAGCCCCAGCATTTT. Encoded protein: CASSDRKNQPQHF.

The V gene is TRBV13, the J gene TRBJ2-7; 7 bases match TRBD1. J gave up 6 bases and V 5 bases, and 13 bases lay outside the gene matches. Germline CDR1 is PRHDT and CDR2 is FYEKMQ (reference sequence). This CDR3 contains 15 residues. CDR3 amino acids: CASSTQGQARVEQYF. In nucleotides, the CDR3 is TGTGCCAGCAGCACCCAAGGACAGGCAAGGGTCGAGCAGTACTTC.

This clone was observed a few times. V and J are TRBV5-6 and TRBJ2-1; the match to TRBD1 covers 8 bases. This CDR3 has 16 amino acids. The germline V gene has CDR1 SGHDT and CDR2 YYEEEE. V was pared by 1 base and J by 3 bases, with 6 bases of the junction left unmatched. In nucleotides, the CDR3 is TGTGCCAGCAGCTTGTTCACAGGGGGAATCTACAATGAGCAGTTCTTC. It translates to CASSLFTGGIYNEQFF.

V is TRBV30 and J is TRBJ2-7, with D unresolved. The V and J ends lost 3 bases and 2 bases respectively, with 14 bases between them. The germline V gene has CDR1 GTSNPN and CDR2 SVGIG (reference sequence). This CDR3 contains 14 residues. This CDR3 reads CAWRPTTRTYEQYF. The CDR3 nucleotides read TGTGCCTGGAGGCCAACTACCCGGACCTACGAGCAGTACTTC. Full variable domain (outside the CDR3, taken from reference TRBV30 and TRBJ2-7): SQTIHQWPATLVQPVGSPLSLECTVEGTSNPNLYWYRQAAGRGLQLLFYSVGIGQISSEVPQNLSASRPQDRQFILSSKKLLLSDSGFYLCAWRPTTRTYEQYFGPGTRLTVT.

The rearrangement joins TRBV5-1 to TRBJ1-4, with 9 bases that match TRBD1. This CDR3 region has 15 residues. The germline V gene has CDR1 SGHRS and CDR2 YFSETQ. V shed 0 bases, J shed 7 bases, and the junction held 4 bases outside the gene matches. CDR3 coding DNA: TGCGCCAGCAGCTTGGGGGACAGGGAAGGTGAAAAACTGTTTTTT. This gives the protein CASSLGDREGEKLFF.

The chain employs TRBV30 and TRBJ1-4; TRBD1 agrees at 7 bases. The CDR3 has 13 amino acids. Trimming cost V 3 bases and J 7 bases; bases outside gene matches: 5. CDR1 GTSNPN and CDR2 SVGIG come from the germline V gene (reference sequence). In DNA form, the CDR3 reads TGTGCCTGGAGCGGGACAGTAGCTGAAAAACTGTTTTTT. Amino acids: CAWSGTVAEKLFF. Complete variable domain (other parts from reference TRBV30 and TRBJ1-4): SQTIHQWPATLVQPVGSPLSLECTVEGTSNPNLYWYRQAAGRGLQLLFYSVGIGQISSEVPQNLSASRPQDRQFILSSKKLLLSDSGFYLCAWSGTVAEKLFFGSGTQLSVL.

The CDR3 sequence is CAWRLTAYEQYF. Written as DNA, the CDR3 is TGTGCCTGGAGACTTACAGCCTACGAGCAGTACTTC. The V gene is TRBV30, the J gene TRBJ2-7; D not resolved. The germline gives CDR1 GTSNPN, CDR2 SVGIG (reference sequence). The V end lost 3 bases, the J end lost 2 bases, and 8 bases lay between the germline ends. This CDR3 has 12 residues.

The rearrangement uses TRBV6-1 and TRBJ1-2; the D gene is possibly TRBD1 (6 bases). From germline, CDR1 is MNHNS and CDR2 SASEGT. V was shortened by 2 bases and J by 3 bases, with 7 bases between the two germline ends. The CDR3 extends over 13 amino acids. In DNA, the CDR3 is TGTGCCAGCAGTGAAAAGGGGGACTATGGCTACACCTTC. This codes for CASSEKGDYGYTF.

V gene TRBV10-2 combines with J gene TRBJ2-3; D is perhaps TRBD1 (6 bases). From germline, CDR1 is WSHSY and CDR2 SAAADI. Trimming shortened V by 4 bases and J by 4 bases, and 18 bases separated the two germline ends. There are 16 residues in the CDR3. The CDR3 coding sequence is TGCGCCAGCAGTGTAGTCGGTTTCAGGGGAGCAGATACGCAGTATTTT. This codes for CASSVVGFRGADTQYF.

This chain joins TRBV28 and TRBJ2-7, with TRBD2 as a possible D gene (6 bases). The germline V and J ends were trimmed by 2 bases and 6 bases, with 17 bases remaining between them. CDR3 size: 15 residues. CDR1 and CDR2 from the germline V gene are MDHEN and SYDVKM. As DNA, the CDR3 is TGTGCCAGCAGTTTAAGGGACTCTCCGTCAGCCGAGCAGTACTTC. It codes for CASSLRDSPSAEQYF.

The chain has TRBV12-5 and TRBJ2-7, with 7 positions matching TRBD2. Germline V gene lookup returns CDR1 LGHNT and CDR2 FRNRAP. V lost 7 bases to trimming and J lost 4 bases; unmatched junction nucleotides: 7. There are 13 residues in the CDR3. The CDR3 region is CASERDDGYEQYF. Written as DNA, the CDR3 is TGTGCTAGTGAGCGGGATGATGGGTACGAGCAGTACTTC. Combining the CDR3 with reference TRBV12-5 and TRBJ2-7 gives the whole variable domain DARVTQTPRHKVTEMGQEVTMRCQPILGHNTVFWYRQTMMQGLELLAYFRNRAPLDDSGMPKDRFSAEMPDATLATLKIQPSEPRDSAVYFCASERDDGYEQYFGPGTRLTVT.